This T cell receptor beta chain originates from a study of T cell changes during pregnancy in multiple sclerosis. Data came from immunoSEQ multiplex PCR; TCRdb stores just in-frame clones and leaves some out. The table shows tens of thousands of clones, with over 90% occurring only once. The CDR3 runs 10 residues. Germline lookup yields CDR1 MNHNS and CDR2 SASEGT. V gave up 8 bases and J gave up 5 bases, with 7 bases separating them. The J gene is TRBJ2-7, the V gene TRBV6-1; maybe TRBD2 (5 bases). The specimen comprised peripheral blood, sampled in the third trimester of pregnancy. The TCR comes from a female donor with multiple sclerosis, enrolled in a pregnancy study. CDR3 bases: TGTGCCAGCGGAGGCCACGAGCAGTACTTC. Protein: CASGGHEQYF.